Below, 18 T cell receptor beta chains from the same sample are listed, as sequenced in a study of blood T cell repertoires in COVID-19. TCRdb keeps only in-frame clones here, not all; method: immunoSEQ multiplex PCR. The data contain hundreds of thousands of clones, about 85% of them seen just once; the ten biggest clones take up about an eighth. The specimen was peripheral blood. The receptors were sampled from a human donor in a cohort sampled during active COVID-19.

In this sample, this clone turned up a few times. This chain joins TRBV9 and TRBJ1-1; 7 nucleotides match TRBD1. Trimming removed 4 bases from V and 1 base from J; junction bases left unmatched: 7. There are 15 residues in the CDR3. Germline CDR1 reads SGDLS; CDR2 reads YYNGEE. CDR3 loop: CASSSRTGRNTEAFF. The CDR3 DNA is TGTGCCAGCAGCTCCCGGACAGGTAGGAACACTGAAGCTTTCTTT.

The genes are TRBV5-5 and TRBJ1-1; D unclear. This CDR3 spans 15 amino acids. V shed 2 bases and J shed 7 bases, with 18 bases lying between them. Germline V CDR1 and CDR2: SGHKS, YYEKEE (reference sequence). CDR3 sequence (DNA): TGTGCCAGCAGCTTCAGCACGGGAATTAGCCATGAAGCTTTCTTT. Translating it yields CASSFSTGISHEAFF.

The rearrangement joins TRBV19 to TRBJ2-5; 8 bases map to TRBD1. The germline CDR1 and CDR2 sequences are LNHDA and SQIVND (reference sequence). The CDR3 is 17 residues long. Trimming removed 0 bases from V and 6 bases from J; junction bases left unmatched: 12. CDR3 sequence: CASSIDGLGQARKTQYF. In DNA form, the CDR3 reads TGTGCCAGTAGTATAGATGGGTTGGGACAGGCCAGAAAGACCCAGTACTTC.

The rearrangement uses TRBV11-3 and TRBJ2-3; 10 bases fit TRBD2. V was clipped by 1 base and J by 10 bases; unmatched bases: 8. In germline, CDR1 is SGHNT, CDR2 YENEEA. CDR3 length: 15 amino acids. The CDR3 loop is CASSLGQAGGRAQYF. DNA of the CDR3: TGTGCCAGCAGCTTAGGCCAAGCGGGAGGGCGTGCGCAGTATTTT.

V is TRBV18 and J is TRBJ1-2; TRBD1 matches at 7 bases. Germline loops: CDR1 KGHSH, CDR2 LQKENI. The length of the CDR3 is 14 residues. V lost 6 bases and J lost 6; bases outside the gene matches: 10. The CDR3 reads CASSVQGGQDGYTF. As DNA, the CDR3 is TGTGCCAGCTCGGTCCAGGGGGGTCAGGATGGCTACACCTTC.

The CDR3 protein is CASSRAGGPDEQYF. CDR3 DNA: TGTGCCAGCTCTCGTGCGGGAGGGCCGGACGAGCAGTACTTC. The chain is built from TRBV27 and TRBJ2-7; 9 bases fit TRBD2. CDR1 MNHEY and CDR2 SMNVEV come from the germline V gene (reference sequence). V lost 8 bases and J lost 5; bases outside the gene matches: 10. The CDR3 sequence is 14 residues long.

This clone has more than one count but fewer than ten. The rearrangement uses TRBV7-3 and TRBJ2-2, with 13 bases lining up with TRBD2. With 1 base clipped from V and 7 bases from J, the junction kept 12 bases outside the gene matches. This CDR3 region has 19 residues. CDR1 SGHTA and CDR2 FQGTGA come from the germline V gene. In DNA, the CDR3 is TGTGCCAGCAGCTTAATAAGCCCCGGGACTAGCGGGATGGGCGGGGAGCTGTTTTTT. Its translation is CASSLISPGTSGMGGELFF.

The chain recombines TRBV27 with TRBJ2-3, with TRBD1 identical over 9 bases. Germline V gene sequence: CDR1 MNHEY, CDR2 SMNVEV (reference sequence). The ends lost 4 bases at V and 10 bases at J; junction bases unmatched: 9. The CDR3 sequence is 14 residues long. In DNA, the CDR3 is TGTGCCAGCAGTTCGTGGGACAGGGTGTATGCGCAGTATTTT. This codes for CASSSWDRVYAQYF.

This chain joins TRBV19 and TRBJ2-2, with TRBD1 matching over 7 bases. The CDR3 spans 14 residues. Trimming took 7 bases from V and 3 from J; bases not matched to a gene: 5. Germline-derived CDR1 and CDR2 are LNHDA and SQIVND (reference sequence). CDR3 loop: CASKRQGDTGELFF. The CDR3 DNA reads TGTGCCAGTAAGCGGCAGGGGGACACCGGGGAGCTGTTTTTT. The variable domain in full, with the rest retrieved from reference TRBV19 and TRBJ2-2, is DGGITQSPKYLFRKEGQNVTLSCEQNLNHDAMYWYRQDPGQGLRLIYYSQIVNDFQKGDIAEGYSVSREKKESFPLTVTSAQKNPTAFYLCASKRQGDTGELFFGEGSRLTVL.

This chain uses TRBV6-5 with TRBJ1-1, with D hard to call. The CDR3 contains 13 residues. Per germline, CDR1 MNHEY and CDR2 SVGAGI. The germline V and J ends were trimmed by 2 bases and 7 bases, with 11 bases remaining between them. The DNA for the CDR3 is TGTGCCAGCAGTTACGACGGGTTTGGTGAAGCTTTCTTT. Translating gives CASSYDGFGEAFF.

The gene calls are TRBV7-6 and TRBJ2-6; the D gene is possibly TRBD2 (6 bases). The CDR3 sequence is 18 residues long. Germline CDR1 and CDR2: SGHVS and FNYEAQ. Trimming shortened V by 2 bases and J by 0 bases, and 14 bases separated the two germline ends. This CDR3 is CASSLTGGTGSGANVLTF. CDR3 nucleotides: TGTGCCAGCAGCTTAACTGGGGGGACGGGCTCTGGGGCCAACGTCCTGACTTTC.

The CDR3 DNA follows: TGTGCCAGCAGCTTAGGGGGGCGGGAGAATGTCGAGCAGTACTTC. Translated: CASSLGGRENVEQYF. The chain employs TRBV7-9 and TRBJ2-7; TRBD2 is a possible D gene (7 bases). Trimming cost V 1 base and J 6 bases, with 16 bases left between them. CDR3 size: 15 residues. Germline CDR1 SEHNR, CDR2 FQNEAQ (reference sequence).

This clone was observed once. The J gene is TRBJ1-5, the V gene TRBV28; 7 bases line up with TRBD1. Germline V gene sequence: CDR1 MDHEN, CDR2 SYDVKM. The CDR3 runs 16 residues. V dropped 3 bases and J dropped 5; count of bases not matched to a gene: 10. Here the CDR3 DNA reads TGTGCCAGCAGTTTCCTGGACAGGCTAGTGGATCAGCCCCAGCATTTT. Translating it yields CASSFLDRLVDQPQHF.

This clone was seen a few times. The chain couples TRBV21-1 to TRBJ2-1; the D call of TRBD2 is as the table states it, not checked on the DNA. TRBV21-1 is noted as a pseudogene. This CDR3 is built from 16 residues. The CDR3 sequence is CASSLPRGNLYNEQFF. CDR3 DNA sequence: TGTGCCAGCAGTCTCCCCCGCGGGAACCTCTACAATGAGCAGTTCTTC.

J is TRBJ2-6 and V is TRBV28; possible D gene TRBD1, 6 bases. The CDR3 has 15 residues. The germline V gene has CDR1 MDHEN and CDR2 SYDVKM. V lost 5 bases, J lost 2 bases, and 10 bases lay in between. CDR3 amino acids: CASSPWTAGANVLTF. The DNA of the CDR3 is TGTGCCAGCAGTCCCTGGACAGCTGGGGCCAACGTCCTGACTTTC.

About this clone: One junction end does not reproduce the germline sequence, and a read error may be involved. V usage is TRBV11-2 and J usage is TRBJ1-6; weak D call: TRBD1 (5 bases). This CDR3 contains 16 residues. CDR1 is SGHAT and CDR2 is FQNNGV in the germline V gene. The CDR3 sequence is CASSFGGAGSRSPPHF. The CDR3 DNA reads TGTGCCAGCAGCTTTGGAGGGGCGGGTAGTCGTTCACCCCCCCACTTT. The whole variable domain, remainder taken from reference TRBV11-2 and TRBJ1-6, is EAGVAQSPRYKIIEKRQSVAFWCNPISGHATLYWYQQILGQGPKLLIQFQNNGVVDDSQLPKDRFSAERLKGVDSTLKIQPAKLEDSAVYLCASSFGGAGSRSPPHFGNGTRLTVT.

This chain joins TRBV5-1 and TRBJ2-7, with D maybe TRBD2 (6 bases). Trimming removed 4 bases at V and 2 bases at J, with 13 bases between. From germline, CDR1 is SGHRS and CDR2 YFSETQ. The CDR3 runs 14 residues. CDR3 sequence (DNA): TGCGCCAGCAGCCTGAAGGGACTCCCCTACGAGCAGTACTTC. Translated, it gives CASSLKGLPYEQYF. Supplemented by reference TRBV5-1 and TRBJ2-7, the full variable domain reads KAGVTQTPRYLIKTRGQQVTLSCSPISGHRSVSWYQQTPGQGLQFLFEYFSETQRNKGNFPGRFSGRQFSNSRSEMNVSTLELGDSALYLCASSLKGLPYEQYFGPGTRLTVT.

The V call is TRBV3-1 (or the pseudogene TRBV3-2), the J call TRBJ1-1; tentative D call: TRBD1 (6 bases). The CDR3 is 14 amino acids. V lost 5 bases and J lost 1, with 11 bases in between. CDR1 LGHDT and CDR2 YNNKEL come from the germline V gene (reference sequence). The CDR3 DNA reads TGTGCCAGCAGCTCATACAGGGCGAACACTGAAGCTTTCTTT. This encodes CASSSYRANTEAFF.